The 18 T cell receptor beta chains in this list originate from one sample, sequenced in a study of blood T cell repertoires in COVID-19. This table comes from immunoSEQ multiplex PCR, and its TCRdb copy is limited to in-frame clones, with some not included. The sample carries fewer than 450,000 clones, approximately 90% recorded once. Material: peripheral blood. The source is a woman younger than 30 who had recovered from COVID-19.

J is TRBJ2-2 and V is TRBV7-2; 10 bases are a match to TRBD2. Germline V gives CDR1 SGHTA, CDR2 FQGNSA. The trim removed 5 bases at V and 8 bases at J, leaving 14 bases unmatched. CDR3 length: 17 residues. The DNA of the CDR3 is TGTGCCAGCAGCCCACCGGGACTAGCGAGCTGGGGGGGGGAGCTGTTTTTT. Translation: CASSPPGLASWGGELFF.

The CDR3 nucleotides are TGTGCCAGCAGCCTCGGACAGGGCTTATCCACTGAAGCTTTCTTT. It yields the protein CASSLGQGLSTEAFF. V gene TRBV5-8 combines with J gene TRBJ1-1; 8 bases line up with TRBD1. V trimming: 4 bases; J trimming: 4 bases; junction bases outside the gene matches: 9. Per germline, CDR1 SGHTS and CDR2 YDEGEE. This CDR3 is built from 15 residues.

The V gene is TRBV7-8, the J gene TRBJ2-5; 12 positions agree with TRBD2. CDR3 length equals 15 residues. Germline assignment: CDR1 SGHVS and CDR2 FQNEAQ. Trimming removed 5 bases from V and 4 bases from J; junction bases left unmatched: 5. Here the CDR3 reads CASSLTSGSLETQYF. The DNA for the CDR3 is TGTGCCAGCAGCCTGACTAGCGGGAGCTTAGAGACCCAGTACTTC.

This rearrangement joins TRBV5-1 to TRBJ1-1; D is possibly TRBD1 (6 bases). Germline values: CDR1 SGHRS, CDR2 YFSETQ. The CDR3 sequence is 15 residues long. V was clipped by 4 bases and J by 1 base, with 14 bases between them. This CDR3 is CASSHGGAKNTEAFF. Here the CDR3 DNA reads TGCGCCAGCAGCCACGGGGGGGCCAAGAACACTGAAGCTTTCTTT. Variable domain in full (rest from reference TRBV5-1 and TRBJ1-1): KAGVTQTPRYLIKTRGQQVTLSCSPISGHRSVSWYQQTPGQGLQFLFEYFSETQRNKGNFPGRFSGRQFSNSRSEMNVSTLELGDSALYLCASSHGGAKNTEAFFGQGTRLTVV.

The J gene is TRBJ2-7, the V gene TRBV7-2, with 9 positions matching TRBD2. The CDR3 spans 13 residues. CDR1 is SGHTA and CDR2 is FQGNSA in the germline V gene. Unmatched junction bases numbered 4, after V lost 5 bases and J lost 5 bases. CDR3 sequence reads: CASSQGLANEQYV. For the CDR3, the DNA is TGTGCCAGCAGCCAGGGACTAGCCAACGAGCAGTACGTC.

The gene calls are TRBV6-6 and TRBJ1-2, with D possibly matching TRBD1 (5 bases). Germline V CDR1 and CDR2: MNHNY, SVGAGI (reference sequence). V was shortened by 0 bases and J by 8 bases, with 13 bases between the two germline ends. This CDR3 is built from 14 residues. DNA for the CDR3: TGTGCCAGCAGTTACTCGGCAGGGTATGACGGCTACACCTTC. Encoded protein: CASSYSAGYDGYTF.

V is TRBV27 and J is TRBJ2-1; 13 bases map to TRBD2. V lost 5 bases, J lost 0 bases, and 4 bases stayed unmatched. CDR1 is MNHEY and CDR2 is SMNVEV in the germline V gene (reference sequence). The CDR3 extends over 17 amino acids. CDR3 in amino acids: CASSPRTSGSSYNEQFF. CDR3 sequence (DNA): TGTGCCAGCAGTCCCCGGACTAGCGGGAGCTCCTACAATGAGCAGTTCTTC.

The chain uses TRBV7-8 and TRBJ2-1; 10 bases line up with TRBD2. Unmatched junction bases numbered 10, after V lost 1 base and J lost 1 base. The germline V gene encodes CDR1 SGHVS and CDR2 FQNEAQ. This CDR3 spans 19 amino acids. The CDR3 spells CASSLGKVAGGGSYNEQFF. The CDR3 DNA sequence: TGTGCCAGCAGCTTAGGGAAGGTAGCGGGAGGTGGGTCCTACAATGAGCAGTTCTTC.

V and J are TRBV5-4 and TRBJ2-1; D perhaps matches TRBD2 (5 bases). From germline, CDR1 is SGHNT and CDR2 YYREEE (reference sequence). This CDR3 is built from 17 residues. The ends were cut back, 4 bases at V and 9 bases at J, with 26 bases in the middle. In DNA form, the CDR3 reads TGTGCCAGCAGCCCACCTGGGAAACAGATAACTAGACCTGAGCAGTTCTTC. Translating it yields CASSPPGKQITRPEQFF.

The J gene is TRBJ2-7, the V gene TRBV12-3 or TRBV12-4, with D possibly TRBD2 on 6 matching bases. The length of the CDR3 is 13 residues. The V end lost 5 bases, the J end lost 5 bases, and 13 bases lay between the germline ends. This CDR3 is CASSPGLGHEQYV. In DNA form, the CDR3 reads TGTGCCAGCAGTCCGGGACTGGGCCACGAGCAGTACGTC.

There are a few counts of this clone. The rearrangement uses TRBV27 and TRBJ1-2; D unresolved. This CDR3 is 13 amino acids long. The germline CDR1 and CDR2 sequences are MNHEY and SMNVEV (reference sequence). Trimming took 0 bases from V and 7 from J, leaving 9 bases between them. The CDR3, as DNA: TGTGCCAGCAGTTTATCATCGGGAGGTGGCTACACCTTC. Protein sequence: CASSLSSGGGYTF.

This chain links TRBV29-1 with TRBJ2-5; TRBD2 aligns across 10 bases. Losses at the gene ends were 3 bases for V and 5 bases for J; bases not matched to a gene: 3. Germline values: CDR1 SQVTM, CDR2 ANQGSEA. The CDR3 is 13 residues long. The CDR3 spells CSVDGTSVETQYF. DNA of the CDR3: TGCAGCGTTGATGGGACTAGCGTGGAGACCCAGTACTTC.

This clone has a handful of counts. The J gene is TRBJ2-7, the V gene TRBV6-2 or TRBV6-3, with 11 bases fitting TRBD2. The germline V gene has CDR1 MNHEY and CDR2 SVGEGT. V lost 1 base and J lost 4; bases outside the gene matches: 3. The CDR3 runs to 15 residues. CDR3 residues: CASSYLLAGAYEQYV. Written as DNA, the CDR3 is TGTGCCAGCAGTTACTTACTAGCGGGAGCATACGAGCAGTACGTC.

The chain is built from TRBV15 and TRBJ2-5; 9 bases match TRBD1. The CDR3 contains 13 residues. Germline V gives CDR1 LNHNV, CDR2 YYDKDF (reference sequence). Trimming removed 2 bases from V and 7 bases from J; junction bases left unmatched: 2. CDR3 DNA sequence: TGTGCCACCAGCAGACCGGGACAGGGGACCCAGTACTTC. Amino acids: CATSRPGQGTQYF. Full variable domain (missing parts from reference TRBV15 and TRBJ2-5): DAMVIQNPRYQVTQFGKPVTLSCSQTLNHNVMYWYQQKSSQAPKLLFHYYDKDFNNEADTPDNFQSRRPNTSFCFLDIRSPGLGDTAMYLCATSRPGQGTQYFGPGTRLLVL.

This chain joins TRBV5-1 and TRBJ2-3, with TRBD2 matching 8 bases. CDR3 length equals 15 residues. The V gene's germline CDR1 is SGHRS and CDR2 YFSETQ. Trimming removed 0 bases from V and 5 bases from J; junction bases left unmatched: 5. In DNA form, the CDR3 reads TGCGCCAGCAGCTTGGGAGCGGGGGAGGGAGATACGCAGTATTTT. Its translation is CASSLGAGEGDTQYF.

The chain employs TRBV9 and TRBJ1-6; TRBD1 is a possible D gene (5 bases). Trimming stripped 0 bases from V and 6 bases from J, with 10 bases between. The CDR3 runs to 15 residues. Looked up from germline, CDR1 is SGDLS and CDR2 is YYNGEE. This CDR3 is CASSVGQGGNSPLHF. Here the CDR3 DNA reads TGTGCCAGCAGCGTAGGTCAGGGTGGTAATTCACCCCTCCACTTT.

The gene calls are TRBV30 and TRBJ1-1; 7 nucleotides match TRBD1. With V trimmed by 4 bases and J by 11 bases, 13 bases remained unmatched. Germline lookup yields CDR1 GTSNPN and CDR2 SVGIG (reference sequence). This CDR3 is 13 amino acids long. CDR3 nucleotides: TGTGCCTGGACACAAGACAGGGACGGATCGGCTTTCTTT. Translation gives CAWTQDRDGSAFF.

The chain employs TRBV6-5 and TRBJ1-3; possible D gene TRBD1, 5 bases. The CDR3 totals 15 residues. Germline V gene lookup returns CDR1 MNHEY and CDR2 SVGAGI. The germline V and J ends were trimmed by 6 bases and 4 bases, with 16 bases remaining between them. In DNA form, the CDR3 reads TGTGCCAGCAGAGCCCAGGGTGGCTCAGGAAACACCATATATTTT. This encodes CASRAQGGSGNTIYF.